Shown below are 16 T cell receptor beta chains from a single sample sequenced in a study of post-analysis software for immune sequencing data. Carried by the TCR beta cDNA libraries were unique molecular identifiers. TCRdb re-analysed the PCR reads in MiXCR, keeping a single row per CDR3 protein. The data contain hundreds of thousands of distinct CDR3 sequences, around 60% of them seen just once; the ten biggest clones take up about 11%. These receptors lack a known antigen. Overall study results and limits: The five TRBV segments detected at higher frequency in patients than in controls included TRBV5-6, TRBV5-1 and TRBV20-1.

The sequenced sample was blood. The receptors derive from a girl aged 2-10 years with multiple sclerosis.

This clonotype was recorded a few times. This CDR3 is CASSLGGEEGYEQYF. CDR3 coding DNA: TGTGCCAGCAGCTTGGGAGGGGAAGAGGGCTACGAGCAGTACTTC. The V call is TRBV5-5, the J call TRBJ2-7; D tentatively reads TRBD1 or TRBD2 (5 bases each). The CDR3 extends over 15 amino acids. CDR1 and CDR2 from the germline V gene are SGHKS and YYEKEE (reference sequence). V was trimmed by 0 bases and J by 3 bases, leaving 13 bases between them.

For the CDR3, the DNA is TGCGCCAGCAGCTCTAAGTCCGGTTCCTATGGCTACACCTTC. It is translated as CASSSKSGSYGYTF. The chain recombines TRBV5-1 with TRBJ1-2; D call uncertain. This CDR3 has 14 amino acids. Germline CDR1 SGHRS, CDR2 YFSETQ. V was trimmed by 3 bases and J by 4 bases, leaving 13 bases between them.

V gene TRBV7-9 combines with J gene TRBJ2-7; the match to TRBD2 covers 9 bases. V shed 5 bases and J 4 bases; nucleotides not matched to a gene: 9. This CDR3 is built from 15 residues. Germline loops: CDR1 SEHNR, CDR2 FQNEAQ (reference sequence). The CDR3 nucleotides are TGTGCCAGCAGCACATCTAGCGGGGCTAATTACGAGCAGTACTTC. Translated, it gives CASSTSSGANYEQYF.

This clonotype was counted between two and nine times. The chain is built from TRBV12-3 or TRBV12-4 and TRBJ2-7, with D hard to call. The germline V and J ends were trimmed by 0 bases and 2 bases, with 8 bases remaining between them. The CDR3 spans 14 residues. The CDR3 nucleotides are TGTGCCAGCAGTTTAGCGGGTTTCACCTACGAGCAGTACTTC. Translated: CASSLAGFTYEQYF.

The chain has TRBV6-2 or TRBV6-3 and TRBJ1-5; D might be TRBD1 (5 bases). From germline, CDR1 is MNHEY and CDR2 SVGEGT. Trimming cost V 8 bases and J 7 bases, with 18 bases left between them. The CDR3 is made up of 14 amino acids. CDR3 residues: CASLSLGARQPQHF. CDR3 in DNA: TGTGCCAGCCTCTCCCTCGGGGCGAGACAGCCCCAGCATTTT.

This clonotype was counted a few times. This rearrangement joins TRBV5-1 to TRBJ1-1; D unresolved. The length of the CDR3 is 16 residues. Germline V gives CDR1 SGHRS, CDR2 YFSETQ. The V end lost 0 bases, the J end lost 1 base, and 13 bases lay between the germline ends. The CDR3 sequence: CASSLVVGLENTEAFF. The CDR3 nucleotides are TGCGCCAGCAGCTTGGTTGTGGGTCTAGAGAACACTGAAGCTTTCTTT.

The chain is built from TRBV6-2 or TRBV6-3 and TRBJ1-5; 12 positions agree with TRBD1. This CDR3 is 20 amino acids long. CDR1 and CDR2 from the germline V gene are MNHEY and SVGEGT. The V and J ends lost 5 bases and 2 bases, in that order; junction bases with no gene match: 16. DNA of the CDR3: TGTGCCAGCAGTAAGCCGGGACAGGGGGCCCTTGGGCTTGGCAATCAGCCCCAGCATTTT. Translation gives CASSKPGQGALGLGNQPQHF.

The gene calls are TRBV30 and TRBJ2-3; no clear D gene. Looked up from germline, CDR1 is GTSNPN and CDR2 is SVGIG (reference sequence). V lost 0 bases and J lost 0, with 7 bases in between. The CDR3 sequence is 14 residues long. The CDR3 nucleotides are TGTGCCTGGAGTGTGACGGTTAGCACAGATACGCAGTATTTT. Protein product: CAWSVTVSTDTQYF.

The V and J genes are TRBV12-3 or TRBV12-4 and TRBJ2-7, with D tentatively TRBD1 (8 bases). V was trimmed by 5 bases and J by 5 bases, leaving 22 bases between them. The CDR3 is 16 residues long. CDR3 loop: CASSPQSAGQVHEQYF. The DNA for the CDR3 is TGTGCCAGCAGTCCCCAATCAGCGGGACAGGTACACGAGCAGTACTTC.

The rearrangement joins TRBV13 to TRBJ1-1; D possibly corresponds to TRBD1 (6 bases). Germline-derived CDR1 and CDR2 are PRHDT and FYEKMQ (reference sequence). There are 14 residues in the CDR3. Deletions cut 3 bases from V and 5 bases from J, with 13 bases between. The CDR3 nucleotides read TGTGCCAGCAGCTTCGACAGGAGCTGGACTGAAGCTTTCTTT. Amino acids: CASSFDRSWTEAFF.

J is TRBJ1-2 and V is TRBV7-9; D is uncertain. Germline V gene lookup returns CDR1 SEHNR and CDR2 FQNEAQ (reference sequence). The CDR3 consists of 12 residues. Deletions cut 1 base from V and 6 bases from J, with 6 bases between. DNA of the CDR3: TGTGCCAGCAGCTTAGGGATCGATGGCTACACCTTC. Its protein product is CASSLGIDGYTF.

The V and J genes are TRBV27 and TRBJ2-1, with 11 bases identical to TRBD1. This CDR3 has 16 residues. The germline CDR1 and CDR2 sequences are MNHEY and SMNVEV (reference sequence). Losses at the gene ends were 0 bases for V and 2 bases for J; bases not matched to a gene: 0. The CDR3 sequence is CASSLSGQGAYNEQFF. CDR3 coding DNA: TGTGCCAGCAGTTTATCGGGACAGGGGGCCTACAATGAGCAGTTCTTC.

The gene calls are TRBV6-2 or TRBV6-3 and TRBJ2-7; the D gene is possibly TRBD2 (5 bases). The J call may be faulty, since TRBJ2-5 better matches the DNA end. Germline CDR1 MNHEY, CDR2 SVGEGT. The CDR3 sequence is 10 residues long. CDR3 protein: CASWRETQYF. CDR3 in DNA: TGTGCCAGCTGGAGGGAGACCCAGTACTTC.

In DNA, the CDR3 is TGCAGCGTCCCCAGCGGGACGGCAAACTACAATGAGCAGTTCTTC. This gives the protein CSVPSGTANYNEQFF. The chain joins TRBV29-1 to TRBJ2-1; 7 bases match TRBD2. The J segment lost 3 bases and the V segment lost 6 bases, leaving 11 bases of the junction unmatched. This CDR3 region has 15 residues. Germline V lookup: CDR1 SQVTM, CDR2 ANQGSEA.

The genes are TRBV5-6 and TRBJ2-4, with D possibly being TRBD1 (6 bases). V was pared by 2 bases and J by 4 bases, with 10 bases between. The CDR3 loop spans 14 amino acids. CDR1 and CDR2 (germline): SGHDT, YYEEEE. This chain's CDR3 is CASSLSGTKNIQYF. In DNA, the CDR3 is TGTGCCAGCAGCTTATCCGGGACAAAAAACATTCAGTACTTC.

The chain has TRBV28 and TRBJ2-1; D not certain. The CDR3 has 13 amino acids. Germline-derived CDR1 and CDR2 are MDHEN and SYDVKM. Trimming removed 3 bases from V and 10 bases from J, with 13 bases in between. CDR3 coding DNA: TGTGCCAGCAGTTTCAACGCCGGGCCAGAGCAGTTCTTC. This gives the protein CASSFNAGPEQFF.